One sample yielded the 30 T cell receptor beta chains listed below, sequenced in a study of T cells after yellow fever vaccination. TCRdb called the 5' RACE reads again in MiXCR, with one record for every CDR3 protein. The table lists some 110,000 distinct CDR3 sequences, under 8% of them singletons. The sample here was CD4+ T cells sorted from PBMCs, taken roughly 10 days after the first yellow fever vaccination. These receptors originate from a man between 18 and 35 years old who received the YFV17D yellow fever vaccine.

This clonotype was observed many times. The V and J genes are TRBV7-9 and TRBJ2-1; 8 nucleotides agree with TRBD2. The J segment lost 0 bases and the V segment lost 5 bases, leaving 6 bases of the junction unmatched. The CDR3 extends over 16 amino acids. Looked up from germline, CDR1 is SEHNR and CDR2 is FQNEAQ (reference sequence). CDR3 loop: CASSVTRGASYNEQFF. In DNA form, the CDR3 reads TGTGCCAGCAGCGTAACGCGGGGGGCCTCCTACAATGAGCAGTTCTTC.

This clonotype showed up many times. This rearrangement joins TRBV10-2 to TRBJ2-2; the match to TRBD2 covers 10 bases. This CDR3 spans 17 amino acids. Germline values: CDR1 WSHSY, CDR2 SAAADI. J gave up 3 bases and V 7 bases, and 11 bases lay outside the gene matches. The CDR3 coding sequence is TGCGCCAGCATCCGCGCTCGGACTAGCGGATACACCGGGGAGCTGTTTTTT. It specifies CASIRARTSGYTGELFF.

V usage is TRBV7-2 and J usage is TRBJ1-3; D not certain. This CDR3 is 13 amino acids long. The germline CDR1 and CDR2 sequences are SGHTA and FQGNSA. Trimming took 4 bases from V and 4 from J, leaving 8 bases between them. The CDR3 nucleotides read TGTGCCAGCAGCTCCAGTATCGGAAACACCATATATTTT. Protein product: CASSSSIGNTIYF.

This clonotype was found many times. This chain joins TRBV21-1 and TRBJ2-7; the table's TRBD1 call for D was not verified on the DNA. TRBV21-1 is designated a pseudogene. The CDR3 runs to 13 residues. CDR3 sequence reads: CASSDREPYEQYF. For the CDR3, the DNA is TGTGCCAGCAGCGACAGGGAACCCTACGAGCAGTACTTC.

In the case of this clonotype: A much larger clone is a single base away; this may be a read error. The CDR3: CSARSGESNQPQHF. In nucleotides, the CDR3 is TGCAGTGCTAGGTCAGGGGAAAGCAATCAGCCCCAGCATTTT. The chain links TRBV20-1 to TRBJ1-5, with a tentative D call TRBD1 (6 bases). Germline V gives CDR1 DFQATT, CDR2 SNEGSKA (reference sequence). V was trimmed by 3 bases and J by 1 base, leaving 10 bases between them. CDR3 size: 14 residues.

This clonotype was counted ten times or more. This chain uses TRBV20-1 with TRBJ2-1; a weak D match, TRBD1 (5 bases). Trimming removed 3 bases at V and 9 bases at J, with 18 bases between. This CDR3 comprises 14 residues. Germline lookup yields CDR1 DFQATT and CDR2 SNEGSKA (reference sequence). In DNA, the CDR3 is TGCAGTGCTAGGGCTCCAGGGCCCAGCAGTGAGCAGTTCTTC. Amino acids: CSARAPGPSSEQFF.

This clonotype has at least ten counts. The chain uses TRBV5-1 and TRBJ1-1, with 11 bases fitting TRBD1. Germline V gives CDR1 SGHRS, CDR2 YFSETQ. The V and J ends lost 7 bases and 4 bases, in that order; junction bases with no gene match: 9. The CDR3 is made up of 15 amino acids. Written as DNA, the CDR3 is TGCGCCAGCGGCCGGGACAGGGGGGGAGGCACTGAAGCTTTCTTT. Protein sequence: CASGRDRGGGTEAFF.

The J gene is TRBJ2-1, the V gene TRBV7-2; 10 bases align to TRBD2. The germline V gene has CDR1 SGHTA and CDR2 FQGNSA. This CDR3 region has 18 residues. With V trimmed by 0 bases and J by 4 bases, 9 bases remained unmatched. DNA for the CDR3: TGTGCCAGCAGCTTAGCGGGGCGAGCGGGGGGGGGTTACAATGAGCAGTTCTTC. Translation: CASSLAGRAGGGYNEQFF.

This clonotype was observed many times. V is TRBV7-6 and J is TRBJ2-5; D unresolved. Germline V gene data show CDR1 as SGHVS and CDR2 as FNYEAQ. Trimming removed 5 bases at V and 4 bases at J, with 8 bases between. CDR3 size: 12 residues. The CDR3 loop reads CASSHWRETQYF. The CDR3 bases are TGTGCCAGCAGCCACTGGAGAGAGACCCAGTACTTC.

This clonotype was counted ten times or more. The DNA of the CDR3 is TGCGCCAGCAGCTTGGGTGGGCATGAGCAGTTCTTC. Protein sequence: CASSLGGHEQFF. The chain combines TRBV5-1 with TRBJ2-1, with unresolved D. The CDR3 loop spans 12 amino acids. V was pared by 0 bases and J by 8 bases, with 6 bases between. Germline loops: CDR1 SGHRS, CDR2 YFSETQ.

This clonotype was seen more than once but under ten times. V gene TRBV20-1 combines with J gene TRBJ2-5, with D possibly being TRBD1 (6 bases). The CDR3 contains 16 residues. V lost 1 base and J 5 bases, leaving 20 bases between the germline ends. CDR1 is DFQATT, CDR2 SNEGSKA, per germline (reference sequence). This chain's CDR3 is CSARGDRRGAWETQYF. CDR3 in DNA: TGCAGTGCTAGAGGCGACAGGCGAGGTGCATGGGAGACCCAGTACTTC.

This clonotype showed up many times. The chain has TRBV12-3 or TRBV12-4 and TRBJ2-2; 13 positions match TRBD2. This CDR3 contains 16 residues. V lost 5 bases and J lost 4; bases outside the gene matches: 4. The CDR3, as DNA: TGTGCCAGCAGTCGACTAGCGGGGGGCCTCACCGGGGAGCTGTTTTTT. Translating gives CASSRLAGGLTGELFF.

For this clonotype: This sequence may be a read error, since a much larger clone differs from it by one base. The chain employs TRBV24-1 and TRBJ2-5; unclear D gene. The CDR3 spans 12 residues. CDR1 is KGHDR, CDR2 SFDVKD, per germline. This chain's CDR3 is CGTSEVSGTQYF. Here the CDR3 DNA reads TGTGGCACCAGTGAAGTGAGTGGGACCCAGTACTTC.

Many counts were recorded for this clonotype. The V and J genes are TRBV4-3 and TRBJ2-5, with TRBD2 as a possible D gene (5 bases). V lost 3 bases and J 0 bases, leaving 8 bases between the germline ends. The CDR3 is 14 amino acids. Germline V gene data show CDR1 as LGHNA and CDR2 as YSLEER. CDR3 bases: TGCGCCAGCAGCCAGCCGGGGTACCAAGAGACCCAGTACTTC. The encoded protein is CASSQPGYQETQYF.

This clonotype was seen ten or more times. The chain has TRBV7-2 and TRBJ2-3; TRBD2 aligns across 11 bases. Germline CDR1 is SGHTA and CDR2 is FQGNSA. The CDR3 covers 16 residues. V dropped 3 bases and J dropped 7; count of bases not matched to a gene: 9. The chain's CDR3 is CASSFHTSGGMNTQYF. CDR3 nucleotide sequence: TGTGCCAGCAGCTTCCATACTAGCGGGGGAATGAATACGCAGTATTTT.

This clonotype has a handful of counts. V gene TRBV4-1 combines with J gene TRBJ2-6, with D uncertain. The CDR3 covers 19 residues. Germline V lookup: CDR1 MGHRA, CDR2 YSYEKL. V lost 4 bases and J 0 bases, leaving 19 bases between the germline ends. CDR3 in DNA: TGCGCCAGCAGCCTCCTCCCCGGGTTCCCGAGCTCTGGGGCCAACGTCCTGACTTTC. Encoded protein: CASSLLPGFPSSGANVLTF.

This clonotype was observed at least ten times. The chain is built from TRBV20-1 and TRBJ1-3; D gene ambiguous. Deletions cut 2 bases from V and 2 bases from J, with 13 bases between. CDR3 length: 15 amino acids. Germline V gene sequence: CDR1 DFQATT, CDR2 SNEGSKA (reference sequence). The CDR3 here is CSARRSLVPGNTIYF. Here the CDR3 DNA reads TGCAGTGCTAGACGGTCACTTGTCCCTGGAAACACCATATATTTT.

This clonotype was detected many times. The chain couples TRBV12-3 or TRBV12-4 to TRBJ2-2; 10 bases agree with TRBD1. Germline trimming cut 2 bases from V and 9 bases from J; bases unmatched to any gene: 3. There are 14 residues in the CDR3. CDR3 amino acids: CASSLRDRGRELFF. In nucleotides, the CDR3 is TGTGCCAGCAGTTTAAGGGACAGGGGAAGGGAGCTGTTTTTT.

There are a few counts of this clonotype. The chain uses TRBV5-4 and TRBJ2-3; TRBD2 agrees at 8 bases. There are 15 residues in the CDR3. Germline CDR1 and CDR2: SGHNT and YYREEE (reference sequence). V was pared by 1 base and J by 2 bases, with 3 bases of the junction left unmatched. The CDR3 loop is CASSLSGGYTDTQYF. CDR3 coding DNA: TGTGCCAGCAGCTTGTCGGGGGGGTACACAGATACGCAGTATTTT.

The CDR3 sequence: CASSSLGRGRTDTQYF. For the CDR3, the DNA is TGTGCCAGCAGCTCTCTAGGTCGGGGCCGCACAGATACGCAGTATTTT. The chain links TRBV7-2 to TRBJ2-3, with D perhaps assigned TRBD1 or TRBD2 (5 bases each). V lost 4 bases, J lost 1 base, and 15 bases lay in between. Germline V gene lookup returns CDR1 SGHTA and CDR2 FQGNSA. CDR3 length equals 16 residues.

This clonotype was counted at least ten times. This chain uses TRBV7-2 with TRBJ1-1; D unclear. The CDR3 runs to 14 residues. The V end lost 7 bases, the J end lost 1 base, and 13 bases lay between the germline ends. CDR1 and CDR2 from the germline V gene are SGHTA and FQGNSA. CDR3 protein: CASTLFPANTEAFF. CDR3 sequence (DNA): TGTGCCAGCACCCTTTTCCCGGCGAACACTGAAGCTTTCTTT.

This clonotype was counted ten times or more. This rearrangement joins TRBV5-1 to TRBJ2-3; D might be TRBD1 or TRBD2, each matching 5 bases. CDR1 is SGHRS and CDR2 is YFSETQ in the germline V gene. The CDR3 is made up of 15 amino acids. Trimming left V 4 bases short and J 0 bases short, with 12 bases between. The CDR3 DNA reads TGCGCCAGCAGCCCTGGGGACGGAAGCACAGATACGCAGTATTTT. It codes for CASSPGDGSTDTQYF.

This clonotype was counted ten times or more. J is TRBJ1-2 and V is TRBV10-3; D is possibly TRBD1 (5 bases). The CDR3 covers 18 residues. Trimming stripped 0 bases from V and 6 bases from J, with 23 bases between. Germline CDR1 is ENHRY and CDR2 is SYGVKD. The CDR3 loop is CAISESKVGPGGKNGYTF. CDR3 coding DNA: TGTGCCATCAGTGAGTCGAAGGTCGGCCCGGGGGGAAAAAATGGCTACACCTTC.

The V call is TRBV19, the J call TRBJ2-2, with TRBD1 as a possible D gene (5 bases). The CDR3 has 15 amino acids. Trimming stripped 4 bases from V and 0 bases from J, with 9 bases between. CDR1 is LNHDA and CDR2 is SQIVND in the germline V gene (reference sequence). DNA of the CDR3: TGTGCCAGTAGTAGACAGAGCGCGAACACCGGGGAGCTGTTTTTT. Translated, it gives CASSRQSANTGELFF. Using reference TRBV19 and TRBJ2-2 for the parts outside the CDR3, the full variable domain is DGGITQSPKYLFRKEGQNVTLSCEQNLNHDAMYWYRQDPGQGLRLIYYSQIVNDFQKGDIAEGYSVSREKKESFPLTVTSAQKNPTAFYLCASSRQSANTGELFFGEGSRLTVL.

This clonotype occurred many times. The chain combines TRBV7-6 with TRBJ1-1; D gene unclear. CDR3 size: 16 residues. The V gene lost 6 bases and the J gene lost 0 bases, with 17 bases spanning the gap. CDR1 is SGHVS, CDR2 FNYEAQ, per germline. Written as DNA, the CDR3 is TGTGCCAGCAGTCTAGACGGGTGGAGTCTGAACACTGAAGCTTTCTTT. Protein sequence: CASSLDGWSLNTEAFF.

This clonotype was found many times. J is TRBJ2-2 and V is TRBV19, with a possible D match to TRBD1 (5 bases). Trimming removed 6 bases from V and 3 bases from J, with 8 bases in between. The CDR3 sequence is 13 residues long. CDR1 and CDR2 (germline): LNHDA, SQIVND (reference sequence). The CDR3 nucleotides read TGTGCCAGTAGCCTACAGGACACCGGGGAGCTGTTTTTT. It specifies CASSLQDTGELFF.

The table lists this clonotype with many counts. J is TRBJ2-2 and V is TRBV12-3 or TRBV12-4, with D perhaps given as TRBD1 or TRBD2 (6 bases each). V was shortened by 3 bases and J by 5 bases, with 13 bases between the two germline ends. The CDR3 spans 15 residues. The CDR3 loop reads CASSFRGARTGELFF. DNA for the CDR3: TGTGCCAGCAGTTTTAGGGGGGCCCGTACCGGGGAGCTGTTTTTT.

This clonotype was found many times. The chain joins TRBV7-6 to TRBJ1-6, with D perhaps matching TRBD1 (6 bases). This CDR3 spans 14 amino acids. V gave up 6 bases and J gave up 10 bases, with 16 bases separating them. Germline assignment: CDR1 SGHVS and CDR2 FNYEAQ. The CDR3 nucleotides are TGTGCCAGCAGATTCAGTTTGGGGGCCTCACCCCTCCACTTT. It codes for CASRFSLGASPLHF.

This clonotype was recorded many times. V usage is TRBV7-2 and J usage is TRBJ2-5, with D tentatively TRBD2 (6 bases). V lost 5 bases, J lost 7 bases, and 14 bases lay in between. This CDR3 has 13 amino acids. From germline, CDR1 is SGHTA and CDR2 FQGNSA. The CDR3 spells CASSDDVGGTQYF. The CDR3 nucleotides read TGTGCCAGCAGCGACGATGTGGGGGGGACCCAGTACTTC.

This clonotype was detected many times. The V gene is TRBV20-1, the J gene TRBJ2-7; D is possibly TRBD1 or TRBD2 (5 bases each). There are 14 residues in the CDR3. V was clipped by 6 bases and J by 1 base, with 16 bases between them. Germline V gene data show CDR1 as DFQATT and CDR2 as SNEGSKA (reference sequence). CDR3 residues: CSAETRDASYEQYV. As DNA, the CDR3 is TGCAGTGCAGAGACCAGGGACGCGTCCTACGAGCAGTACGTC.